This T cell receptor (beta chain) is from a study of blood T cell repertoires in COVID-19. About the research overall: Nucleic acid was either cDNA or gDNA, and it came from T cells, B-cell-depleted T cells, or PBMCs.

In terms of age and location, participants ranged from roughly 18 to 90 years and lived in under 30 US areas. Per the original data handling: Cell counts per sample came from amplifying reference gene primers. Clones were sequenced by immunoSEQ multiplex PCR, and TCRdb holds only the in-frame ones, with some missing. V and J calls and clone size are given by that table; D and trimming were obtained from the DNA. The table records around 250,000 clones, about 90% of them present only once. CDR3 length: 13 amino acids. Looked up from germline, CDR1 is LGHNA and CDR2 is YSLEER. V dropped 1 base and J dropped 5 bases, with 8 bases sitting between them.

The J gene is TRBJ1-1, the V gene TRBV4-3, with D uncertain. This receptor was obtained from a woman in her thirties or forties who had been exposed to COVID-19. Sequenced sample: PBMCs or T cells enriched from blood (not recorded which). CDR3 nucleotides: TGCGCCAGCAGCCAAGTATACAGTACTGAAGCTTTCTTT. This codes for CASSQVYSTEAFF.